This T cell receptor beta chain was recovered during a study of regulatory T cells in long-lasting Graves disease. Study-level results: In persistent patients, shared public clonotypes (under 3,000) outnumbered those in new patients (around 1,000).

As to time point: newly diagnosed GD, antithyroid drugs for less than 3 months. There was RNA extracted from PBMCs, and the TCR library was made from it. An endocrinology department in Xi'an, China, recruited the patients. CDR3 regions were amplified by Arm-PCR using iRepertoire HTBI primers to build TCR beta libraries. TCRdb reprocessed the multiplex PCR reads with MiXCR, giving one entry per CDR3 protein. This table holds about 540,000 distinct CDR3 sequences, roughly 13% found once. From germline, CDR1 is SGHRS and CDR2 YFSETQ. This CDR3 comprises 14 residues. V was clipped by 1 base and J by 8 bases, with 15 bases between them. This clonotype was seen only a few times. Its specificity is not known. This sample also appeared in a second study, on T cells in Graves' hyperthyroidism and ophthalmopathy. From that study: Graves' hyperthyroidism qualified as stable when ophthalmopathy did not progress within 18 months. Diagnosis of hyperthyroidism was new in patients aged 18 to 65, and its duration was under 2 months.

This material consisted of peripheral blood mononuclear cells (PBMCs), taken at new diagnosis, from a patient treated with antithyroid drugs. The TCR originated in a man aged 25 to 45 with Graves disease. The genes are TRBV5-1 and TRBJ1-2; D is uncertain. The CDR3 DNA is TGCGCCAGCAGCTTGACAGCAGGAACTGAAGGCTACACCTTC. Protein: CASSLTAGTEGYTF.